This record concerns one TCR beta chain sequence. Antigen unknown. Stated treatment: about 20 received Ad26.COV2.S at low or high dose, single or two shots; 5 received placebo; per-sample allocation not given. Samples analyzed were those drawn on day 63 after the first vaccine or placebo injection. This vaccine is an Ad26 vector that expresses the Wuhan-strain SARS-CoV-2 spike. The data were produced by immunoSEQ multiplex PCR, yet TCRdb's version contains in-frame clones alone and is incomplete. Among some 350,000 clones listed, 85% to 90% were seen once. The V and J ends lost 6 bases and 4 bases, in that order; junction bases with no gene match: 12. This CDR3 has 17 amino acids. Germline assignment: CDR1 MNHEY and CDR2 SVGEGT. These data come from a study of Ad26.COV2.S vaccination and SARS-CoV-2 variants. Study overall: Ad26.COV2.S, an intramuscular injection, was given once or twice 56 days apart.

Overall study results and limits: Measurement of non-spike TCR breadth gave similar results in vaccine and placebo recipients. Vaccinees reportedly had broad spike-specific CD8+ and CD4+ T cell responses.

This clonotype originated in a person aged 18-60 years who received the Ad26.COV2.S COVID-19 vaccine or a placebo. This specimen was peripheral blood, taken in a trial of Ad26.COV2.S vaccine versus placebo. J is TRBJ2-2 and V is TRBV6-2 or TRBV6-3; 9 bases match TRBD1. This chain's CDR3 is CASSRDIQGAVTGELFF. In DNA form, the CDR3 reads TGTGCCAGCAGCCGAGACATACAGGGGGCGGTCACCGGGGAGCTGTTTTTT.